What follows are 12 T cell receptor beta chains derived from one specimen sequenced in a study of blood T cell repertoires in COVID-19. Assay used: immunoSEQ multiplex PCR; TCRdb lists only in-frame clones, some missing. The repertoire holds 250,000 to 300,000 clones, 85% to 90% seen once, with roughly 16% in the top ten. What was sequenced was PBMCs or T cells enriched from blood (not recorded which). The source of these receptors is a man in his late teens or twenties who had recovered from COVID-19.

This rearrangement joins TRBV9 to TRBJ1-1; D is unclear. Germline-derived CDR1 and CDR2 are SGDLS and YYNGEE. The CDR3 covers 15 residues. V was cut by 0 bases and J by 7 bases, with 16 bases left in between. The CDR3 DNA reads TGTGCCAGCAGCGTAGGGCCCCCCGGGTTAAATGAAGCTTTCTTT. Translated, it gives CASSVGPPGLNEAFF.

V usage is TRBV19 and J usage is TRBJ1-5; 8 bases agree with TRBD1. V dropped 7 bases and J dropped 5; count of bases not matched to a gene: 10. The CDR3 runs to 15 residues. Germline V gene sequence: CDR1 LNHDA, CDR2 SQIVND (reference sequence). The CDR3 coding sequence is TGTGCCAGTACTACGAAGGGACAGGCAGATCAGCCCCAGCATTTT. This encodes CASTTKGQADQPQHF.

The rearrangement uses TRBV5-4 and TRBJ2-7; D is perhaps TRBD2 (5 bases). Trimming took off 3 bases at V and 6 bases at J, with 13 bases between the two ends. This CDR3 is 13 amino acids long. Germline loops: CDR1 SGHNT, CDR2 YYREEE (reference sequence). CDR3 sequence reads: CASSWEIGVEQYF. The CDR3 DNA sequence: TGTGCCAGCAGCTGGGAGATTGGTGTCGAGCAGTACTTC.

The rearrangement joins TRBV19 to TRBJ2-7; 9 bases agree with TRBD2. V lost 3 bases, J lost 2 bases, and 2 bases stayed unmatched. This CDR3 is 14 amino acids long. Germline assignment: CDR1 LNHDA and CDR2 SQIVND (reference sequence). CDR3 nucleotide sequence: TGTGCCAGTAGTATGCGGGAGGGTCCCTACGAGCAGTACTTC. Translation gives CASSMREGPYEQYF.

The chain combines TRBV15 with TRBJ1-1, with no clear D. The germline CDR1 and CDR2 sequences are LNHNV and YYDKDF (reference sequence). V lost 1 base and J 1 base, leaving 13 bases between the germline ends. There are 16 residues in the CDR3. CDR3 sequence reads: CATSRGASEANTEAFF. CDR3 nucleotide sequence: TGTGCCACCAGCAGAGGTGCATCAGAGGCGAACACTGAAGCTTTCTTT.

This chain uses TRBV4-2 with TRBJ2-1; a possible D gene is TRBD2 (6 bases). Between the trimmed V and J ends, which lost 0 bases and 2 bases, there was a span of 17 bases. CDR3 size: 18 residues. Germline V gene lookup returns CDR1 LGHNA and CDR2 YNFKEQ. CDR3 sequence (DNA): TGTGCCAGCAGCCAAGAATGGCTCCGGGGGTCTACCTACAATGAGCAGTTCTTC. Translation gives CASSQEWLRGSTYNEQFF.

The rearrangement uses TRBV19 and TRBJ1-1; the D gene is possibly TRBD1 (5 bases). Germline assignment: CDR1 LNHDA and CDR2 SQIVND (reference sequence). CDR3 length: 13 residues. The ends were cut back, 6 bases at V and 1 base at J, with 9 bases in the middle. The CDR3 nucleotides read TGTGCCAGTAGCAGCGACAGGAACACTGAAGCTTTCTTT. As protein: CASSSDRNTEAFF.

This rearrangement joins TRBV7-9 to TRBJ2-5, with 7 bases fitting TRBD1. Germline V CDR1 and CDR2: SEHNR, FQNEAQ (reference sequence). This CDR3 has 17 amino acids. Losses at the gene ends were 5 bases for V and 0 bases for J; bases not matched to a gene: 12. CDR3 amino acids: CASSAPQGSSYQETQYF. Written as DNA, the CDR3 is TGTGCCAGCAGCGCCCCACAGGGGTCATCGTACCAAGAGACCCAGTACTTC.

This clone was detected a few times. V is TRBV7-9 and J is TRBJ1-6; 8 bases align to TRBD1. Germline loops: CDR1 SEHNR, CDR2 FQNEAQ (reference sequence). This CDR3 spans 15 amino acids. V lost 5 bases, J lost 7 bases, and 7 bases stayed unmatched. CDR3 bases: TGTGCCAGCAGCGCGACAGGGGTGGGGAATTCACCCCTCCACTTT. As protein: CASSATGVGNSPLHF. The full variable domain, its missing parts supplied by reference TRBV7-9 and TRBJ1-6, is DTGVSQNPRHKITKRGQNVTFRCDPISEHNRLYWYRQTLGQGPEFLTYFQNEAQLEKSRLLSDRFSAERPKGSFSTLEIQRTEQGDSAMYLCASSATGVGNSPLHFGNGTRLTVT.

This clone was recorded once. CDR3 DNA sequence: TGTGCCAGCACGCGCGGGGGCGTTTTCTATGGCTACACCTTC. This encodes CASTRGGVFYGYTF. This sequence joins TRBV28 and TRBJ1-2, with D possibly TRBD1 on 6 matching bases. With 7 bases removed from V and 4 bases from J, the gap between germline ends came to 16 bases. Germline CDR1 reads MDHEN; CDR2 reads SYDVKM. The CDR3 runs to 14 residues.

The CDR3 reads CASSAGYDGYTF. The CDR3 coding sequence is TGTGCCAGCAGCGCAGGGTATGATGGCTACACCTTC. J is TRBJ1-2 and V is TRBV9; a weak D match, TRBD1 (5 bases). Trimming took 3 bases from V and 6 from J, leaving 9 bases between them. There are 12 residues in the CDR3. Germline CDR1 and CDR2: SGDLS and YYNGEE.

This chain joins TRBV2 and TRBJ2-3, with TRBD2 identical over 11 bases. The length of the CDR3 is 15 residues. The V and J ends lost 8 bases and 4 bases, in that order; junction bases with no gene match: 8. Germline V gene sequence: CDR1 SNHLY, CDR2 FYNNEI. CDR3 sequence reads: CASHGPSGRSDTQYF. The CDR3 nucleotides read TGTGCCAGCCATGGGCCTAGCGGGAGGTCAGATACGCAGTATTTT.